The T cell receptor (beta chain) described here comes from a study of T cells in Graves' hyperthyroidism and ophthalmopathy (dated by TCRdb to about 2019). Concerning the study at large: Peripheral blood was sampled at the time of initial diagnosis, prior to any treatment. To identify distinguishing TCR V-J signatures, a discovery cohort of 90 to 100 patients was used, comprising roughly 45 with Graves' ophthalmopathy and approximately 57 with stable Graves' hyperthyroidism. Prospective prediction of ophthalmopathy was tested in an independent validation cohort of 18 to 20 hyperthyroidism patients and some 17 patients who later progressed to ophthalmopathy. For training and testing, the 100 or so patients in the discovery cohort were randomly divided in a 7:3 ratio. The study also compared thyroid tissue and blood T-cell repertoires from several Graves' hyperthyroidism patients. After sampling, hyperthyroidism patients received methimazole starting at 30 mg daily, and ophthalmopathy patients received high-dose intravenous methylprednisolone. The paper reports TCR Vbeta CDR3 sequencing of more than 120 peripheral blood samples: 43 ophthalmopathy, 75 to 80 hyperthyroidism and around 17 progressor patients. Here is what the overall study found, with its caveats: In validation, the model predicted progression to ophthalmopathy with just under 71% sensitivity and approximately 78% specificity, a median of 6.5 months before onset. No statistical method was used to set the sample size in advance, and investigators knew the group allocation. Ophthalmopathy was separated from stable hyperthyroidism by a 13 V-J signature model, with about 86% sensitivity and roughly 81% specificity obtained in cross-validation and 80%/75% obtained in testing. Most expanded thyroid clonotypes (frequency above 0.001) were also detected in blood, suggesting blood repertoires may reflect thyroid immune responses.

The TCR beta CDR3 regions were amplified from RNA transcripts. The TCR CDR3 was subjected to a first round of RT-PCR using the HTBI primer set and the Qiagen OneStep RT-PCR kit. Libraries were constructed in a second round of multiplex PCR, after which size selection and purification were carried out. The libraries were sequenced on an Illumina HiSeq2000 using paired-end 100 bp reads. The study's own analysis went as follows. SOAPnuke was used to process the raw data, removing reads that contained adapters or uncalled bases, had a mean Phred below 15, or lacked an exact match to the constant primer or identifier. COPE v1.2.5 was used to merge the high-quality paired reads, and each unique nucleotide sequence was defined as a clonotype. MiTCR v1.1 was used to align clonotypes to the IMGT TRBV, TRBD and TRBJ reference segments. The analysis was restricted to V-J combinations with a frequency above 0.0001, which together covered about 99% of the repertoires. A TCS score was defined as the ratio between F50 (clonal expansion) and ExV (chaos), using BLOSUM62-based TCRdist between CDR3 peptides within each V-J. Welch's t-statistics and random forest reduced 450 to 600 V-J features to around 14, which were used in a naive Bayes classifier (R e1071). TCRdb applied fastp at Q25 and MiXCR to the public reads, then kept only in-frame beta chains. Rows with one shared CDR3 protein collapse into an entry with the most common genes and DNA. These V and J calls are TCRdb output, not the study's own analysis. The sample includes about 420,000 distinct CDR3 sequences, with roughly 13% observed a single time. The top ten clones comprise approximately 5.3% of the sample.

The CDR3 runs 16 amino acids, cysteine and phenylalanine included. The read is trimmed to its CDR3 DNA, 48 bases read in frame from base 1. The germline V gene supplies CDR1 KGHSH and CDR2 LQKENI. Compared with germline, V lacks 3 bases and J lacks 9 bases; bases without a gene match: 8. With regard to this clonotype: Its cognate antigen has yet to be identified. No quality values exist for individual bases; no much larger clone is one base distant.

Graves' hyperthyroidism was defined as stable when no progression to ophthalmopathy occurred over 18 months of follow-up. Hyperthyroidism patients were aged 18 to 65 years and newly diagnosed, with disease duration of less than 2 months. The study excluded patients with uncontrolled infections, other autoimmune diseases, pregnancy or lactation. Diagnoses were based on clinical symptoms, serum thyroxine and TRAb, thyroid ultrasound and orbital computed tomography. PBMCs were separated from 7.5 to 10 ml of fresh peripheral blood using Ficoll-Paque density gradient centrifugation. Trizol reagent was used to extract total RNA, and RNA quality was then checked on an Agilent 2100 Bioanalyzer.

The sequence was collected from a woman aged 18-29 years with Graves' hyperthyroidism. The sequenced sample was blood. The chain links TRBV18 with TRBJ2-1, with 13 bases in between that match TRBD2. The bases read TGTGCCAGCTCACCTTCCGGGACTAGCGGGGTTGGTGAGCAGTTCTTC. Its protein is CASSPSGTSGVGEQFF. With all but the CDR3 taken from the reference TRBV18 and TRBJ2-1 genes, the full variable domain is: NAGVMQNPRHLVRRRGQEARLRCSPMKGHSHVYWYRQLPEEGLKFMVYLQKENIIDESGMPKERFSAEFPKEGPSILRIQQVVRGDSAAYFCASSPSGTSGVGEQFFGPGTRLTVL.